The 11 T cell receptor beta chains listed next were all sequenced from one sample in a study of neurological immune-mediated disorders (dated by TCRdb to between 2017 and 2020). Libraries came from 5' RACE. Sequencing relied on an Illumina HiSeq 2500. TCRdb reprocessed the public reads (quality trimming at Q25 with fastp, clone calling with MiXCR) and kept in-frame beta chains. Rows with one shared CDR3 protein collapse into an entry with the most common genes and DNA. This sample holds more than 50,000 distinct CDR3 sequences; less than 4% were observed only once. The ten largest make up less than 2.5% of the sample. Sample: PBMCs. These receptors were collected from a woman in her forties or fifties with multiple sclerosis.

Comments on this clonotype: This may be a read error, as it is one base from a much larger clone. The gene calls are TRBV28 and TRBJ1-1; D possibly corresponds to TRBD1 (5 bases). The CDR3 is 13 residues long. Germline CDR1 reads MDHEN; CDR2 reads SYDVKM. The V and J ends lost 3 bases and 7 bases respectively, with 12 bases between them. In nucleotides, the CDR3 is TGTGCCAGCAGTTTTACCCAAGACAGTGAAGCTTTCTTT. This codes for CASSFTQDSEAFF.

This clonotype has at least ten counts. This chain connects TRBV3-1 to TRBJ1-2; no reliable D call. CDR3 size: 11 residues. CDR1 is LGHDT, CDR2 YNNKEL, per germline (reference sequence). The germline V and J ends were trimmed by 8 bases and 8 bases, with 12 bases remaining between them. The CDR3 here is CASANSGGYTF. For the CDR3, the DNA is TGTGCCAGCGCCAATTCGGGGGGCTACACCTTC.

This clonotype was recorded many times. The chain couples TRBV5-1 to TRBJ1-1, with TRBD1 matching over 10 bases. CDR3 size: 16 residues. V was clipped by 4 bases and J by 2 bases; unmatched bases: 8. Germline values: CDR1 SGHRS, CDR2 YFSETQ. For the CDR3, the DNA is TGCGCCAGCAGCGGGTGGACAGGGGGGACCAACACTGAAGCTTTCTTT. The encoded protein is CASSGWTGGTNTEAFF.

Ten or more counts support this clonotype. The chain carries TRBV15 and TRBJ2-5; D possibly corresponds to TRBD2 (5 bases). Trimming removed 9 bases from V and 0 bases from J, with 11 bases in between. The CDR3 extends over 13 amino acids. Germline-derived CDR1 and CDR2 are LNHNV and YYDKDF (reference sequence). Here the CDR3 DNA reads TGTGCCACTGCCTGGGGAGACCAAGAGACCCAGTACTTC. Translating gives CATAWGDQETQYF.

This clonotype was observed at least ten times. Here the CDR3 DNA reads TGCAGTGCTGGGGGCGCGGGAGGGCCCAATGAGCAGTTCTTC. As protein: CSAGGAGGPNEQFF. This sequence joins TRBV20-1 and TRBJ2-1, with 9 bases fitting TRBD2. Per germline, CDR1 DFQATT and CDR2 SNEGSKA (reference sequence). V shed 5 bases, J shed 6 bases, and the junction held 8 bases outside the gene matches. The CDR3 has 14 residues.

There are many counts of this clonotype. The chain couples TRBV20-1 to TRBJ2-4; no clear D. There are 15 residues in the CDR3. Trimming shortened V by 3 bases and J by 0 bases, and 12 bases separated the two germline ends. Germline lookup yields CDR1 DFQATT and CDR2 SNEGSKA (reference sequence). CDR3 region: CSASRNLVAKNIQYF. Written as DNA, the CDR3 is TGCAGTGCTAGTCGGAATTTAGTAGCCAAAAACATTCAGTACTTC.

This clonotype was found many times. J is TRBJ2-5 and V is TRBV3-1; D gene uncertain. This CDR3 has 15 residues. From germline, CDR1 is LGHDT and CDR2 YNNKEL (reference sequence). V dropped 4 bases and J dropped 4 bases, with 16 bases sitting between them. The CDR3 region is CASSRREKRGETQYF. The CDR3, as DNA: TGTGCCAGCAGCCGCCGTGAAAAGCGCGGAGAGACCCAGTACTTC.

This clonotype was found many times. The chain carries TRBV7-3 and TRBJ2-3; 7 bases match TRBD2. The germline gives CDR1 SGHTA, CDR2 FQGTGA. This CDR3 spans 14 amino acids. V shed 1 base and J 6 bases; nucleotides not matched to a gene: 4. The CDR3 coding sequence is TGTGCCAGCAGCTTAAGTGGGAGGGAGGATACGCAGTATTTT. It specifies CASSLSGREDTQYF.

This clonotype has at least ten counts. The genes are TRBV3-1 and TRBJ2-7; 7 bases line up with TRBD1. J lost 6 bases, V lost 5 bases, and 7 bases had no gene match. Germline V CDR1 and CDR2: LGHDT, YNNKEL (reference sequence). The CDR3 loop spans 13 amino acids. CDR3: CASSSRQGSEQYF. The DNA for the CDR3 is TGTGCCAGCAGCTCCCGACAGGGATCCGAGCAGTACTTC.

In its sample, this clonotype was seen many times. The chain combines TRBV5-5 with TRBJ1-6; D gene ambiguous. The CDR3 has 16 residues. V lost 3 bases to trimming and J lost 7 bases, with 17 bases between them. Germline V gene sequence: CDR1 SGHKS, CDR2 YYEKEE (reference sequence). CDR3 nucleotide sequence: TGTGCCAGCAGCTCTACGGGCCGAAGAGAGAATTCACCCCTCCACTTT. Amino acids: CASSSTGRRENSPLHF.

The chain uses TRBV12-3 or TRBV12-4 and TRBJ1-3; D not resolved. CDR3 length equals 12 residues. The V and J ends lost 6 bases and 0 bases respectively, with 3 bases between them. CDR3 region: CASRRSGNTIYF. CDR3 nucleotide sequence: TGTGCCAGCAGGCGCTCTGGAAACACCATATATTTT.